This T cell receptor beta chain was profiled in a study of shared clonotypes between healthy human individuals. Study-wide results and limits: Since donors were few, the genetic and exposure-history diversity represented was limited.

With regard to this clone: What it recognizes is unknown.

Deep-level assay runs were performed. Libraries were prepared by immunoSEQ multiplex PCR; TCRdb keeps only in-frame clonotypes and omits some of them. The sample includes approximately 940,000 clones, approximately 76% of them seen just once. Trimming removed 6 bases from V and 4 bases from J; junction bases left unmatched: 12. The V gene's germline CDR1 is WNHNN and CDR2 SYGVQD (reference sequence). The CDR3 runs to 17 residues. The sequencing input was memory CD4+ T cells sorted from blood. Subset noted: CD45RA-negative fraction. This clonotype was obtained from a man younger than 35 in good health. The chain employs TRBV10-1 and TRBJ2-3; TRBD2 matches at 11 bases. Here the CDR3 reads CASRERRLAGKSDTQYF. The CDR3 bases are TGCGCCAGCAGAGAACGCCGACTAGCGGGAAAGTCAGATACGCAGTATTTT.